This T cell receptor (beta chain) is from a study of vaccination and CD4 T cells after COVID-19. The treatment: approximately 9-day PBMC culture with coronavirus spike peptide pools or control peptides (ViraFEST assay). Recorded positive PCR dates fall between March and December 2020, preceding US Alpha, Beta and Delta variants. General study results and limits: Median SARS-CoV-2-reactive clonotypes rose from roughly 22 to 38, not significantly.

Of note for this clonotype: Its antigen is not known.

The Oncomine TCR Beta short-read assay was applied to DNA of cultured CD4+ T cells. A single record per CDR3 protein comes from TCRdb applying MiXCR to the PCR reads. This sample has about 17,000 distinct CDR3 sequences; about 53% occur once, and the top ten carry around 15%. In germline, CDR1 is GTSNPN, CDR2 SVGIG (reference sequence). The CDR3 sequence is 13 residues long. The ends were cut back, 2 bases at V and 10 bases at J, with 12 bases in the middle. The chain combines TRBV30 with TRBJ1-6; D remains unclear. The clonotype was recovered from a human donor who had recovered from COVID-19. Material for sequencing was CD4+ T cells from blood, cultured in vitro. As DNA, the CDR3 is TGTGCCTGGAGTTTGAGGGATCTGTCACCCCTCCACTTT. Translation gives CAWSLRDLSPLHF.